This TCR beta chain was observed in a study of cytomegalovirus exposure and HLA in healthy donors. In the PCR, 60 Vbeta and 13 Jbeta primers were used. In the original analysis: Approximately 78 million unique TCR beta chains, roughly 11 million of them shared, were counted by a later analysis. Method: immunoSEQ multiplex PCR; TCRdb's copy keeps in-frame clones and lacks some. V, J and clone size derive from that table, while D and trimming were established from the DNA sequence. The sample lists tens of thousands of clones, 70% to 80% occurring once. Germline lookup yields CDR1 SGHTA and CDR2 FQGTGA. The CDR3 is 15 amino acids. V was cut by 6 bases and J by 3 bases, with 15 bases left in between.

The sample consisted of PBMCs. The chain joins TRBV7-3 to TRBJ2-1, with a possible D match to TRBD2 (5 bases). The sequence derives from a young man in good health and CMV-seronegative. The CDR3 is CASSPPGGDYNEQFF. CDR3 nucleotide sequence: TGTGCCAGCAGTCCCCCCGGAGGAGACTACAATGAGCAGTTCTTC.